The clone carrying this TCR beta chain was counted a single time. This record belongs to a study of blood T cell repertoires in COVID-19. The table came from immunoSEQ multiplex PCR; TCRdb's copy has only in-frame clones and leaves some out. Of around 300,000 clones in the sample, 88% were seen once. Germline V gene lookup returns CDR1 LGHNA and CDR2 YNFKEQ. J gave up 8 bases and V 0 bases, and 9 bases lay outside the gene matches. This CDR3 contains 16 residues. Specimen: peripheral blood. The rearrangement joins TRBV4-2 to TRBJ1-4; 7 bases align to TRBD1. The receptor comes from a woman between 50 and 59 years old with active or convalescent COVID-19. The DNA for the CDR3 is TGTGCCAGCAGCCAAGATTGGGGGCAGGGGGACGAAAAACTGTTTTTT. Its translation is CASSQDWGQGDEKLFF.